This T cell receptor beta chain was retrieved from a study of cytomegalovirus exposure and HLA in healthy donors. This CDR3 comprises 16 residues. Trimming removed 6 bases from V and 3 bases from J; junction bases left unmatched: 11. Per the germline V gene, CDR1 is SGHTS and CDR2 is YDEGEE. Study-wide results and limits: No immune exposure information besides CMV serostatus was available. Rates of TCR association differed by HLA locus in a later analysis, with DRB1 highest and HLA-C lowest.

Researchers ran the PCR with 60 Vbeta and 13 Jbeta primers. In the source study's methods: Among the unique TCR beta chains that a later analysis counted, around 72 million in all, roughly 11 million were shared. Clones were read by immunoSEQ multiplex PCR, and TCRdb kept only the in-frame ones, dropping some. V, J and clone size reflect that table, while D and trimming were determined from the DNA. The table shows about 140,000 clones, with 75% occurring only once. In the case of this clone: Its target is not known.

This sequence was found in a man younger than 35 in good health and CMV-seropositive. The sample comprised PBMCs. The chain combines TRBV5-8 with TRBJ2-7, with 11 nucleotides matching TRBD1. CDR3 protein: CASNNRLGTGGYEQYF. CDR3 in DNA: TGTGCCAGCAACAATCGACTCGGGACAGGGGGCTACGAGCAGTACTTC.